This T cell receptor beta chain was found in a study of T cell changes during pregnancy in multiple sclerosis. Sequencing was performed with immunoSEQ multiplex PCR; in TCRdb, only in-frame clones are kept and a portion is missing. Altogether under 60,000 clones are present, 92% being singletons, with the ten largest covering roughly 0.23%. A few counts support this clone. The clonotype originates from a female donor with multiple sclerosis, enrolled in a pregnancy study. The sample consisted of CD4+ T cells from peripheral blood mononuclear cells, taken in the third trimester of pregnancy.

The CDR3: CAWSVREKLFF. The CDR3 DNA sequence: TGTGCCTGGAGTGTGAGGGAAAAACTGTTTTTT. V and J are TRBV30 and TRBJ1-4; D is unclear. Germline loops: CDR1 GTSNPN, CDR2 SVGIG (reference sequence). Trimming removed 0 bases at V and 8 bases at J, with 4 bases between. The CDR3 has 11 residues.